A selection of T cell receptor beta chains follows, all from one sample in a study of blood T cell repertoires in COVID-19. Data came from immunoSEQ multiplex PCR; TCRdb stores just in-frame clones and leaves some out. Counted here are around 360,000 clones, roughly 86% occurring once; the ten biggest clones make up 8% to 13%. The specimen was peripheral blood. The receptors were gathered from a woman aged 25 to 39 with COVID-19, enrolled during active disease. The CDR3 runs from the conserved cysteine through the conserved F or W. D genes are given only for firm matches. Clone size appears in some rows only: once, few, many, or a class for an expanded clone.

J,size,D,V,DNA,CDR3
TRBJ2-3,NA,TRBD2,TRBV5-1,TGCGCCAGCAGCTTGGGACTAGCGGGTCACCGTTCTCGCACAGATACGCAGTATTTT,CASSLGLAGHRSRTDTQYF
TRBJ2-7,NA,NA,TRBV24-1,TGTGCCACCGCAGAATCCTCCGAGCAGTACTTC,CATAESSEQYF
TRBJ1-6,few,NA,TRBV28,TGTGCCAGCAGTTTAGTCTGGACAGCTGATAATTCACCCCTCCACTTT,CASSLVWTADNSPLHF
TRBJ2-1,NA,NA,TRBV29-1,TGCAGCGTTGAACAGCCTACCCCTAGCGCGGATGAGCAGTTCTTC,CSVEQPTPSADEQFF
TRBJ1-1,NA,TRBD1,TRBV12-3/TRBV12-4,TGTGCCAGCAGTTTAACAGGGGTCACTGAAGCTTTCTTT,CASSLTGVTEAFF
TRBJ1-5,NA,NA,TRBV5-8,TGTGCCAGCAGCTTGAATATCTTCGGCAATCAGCCCCAGCATTTT,CASSLNIFGNQPQHF
TRBJ1-2,NA,TRBD1,TRBV30,TGTGCCTGGTCCGACAGGGGTGACTATGGCTACACCTTC,CAWSDRGDYGYTF
TRBJ2-2,NA,NA,TRBV3-1/TRBV3-2,TGTGCCAGCAGCCAGCGGGTCCCGAGGGACACCGGGGAGCTGTTTTTT,CASSQRVPRDTGELFF
TRBJ2-4,NA,TRBD1,TRBV9,TGTGCCAGCAGCCCCCGCCCCAACAGGGGGTCCGGAAACATTCAGTACTTC,CASSPRPNRGSGNIQYF
TRBJ2-1,NA,TRBD1,TRBV12-5,TGTGCTAGTGGTTTGGTTCTAGGGGACAGGGTCAATGAGCAGTTCTTC,CASGLVLGDRVNEQFF
TRBJ1-4,NA,NA,TRBV5-1,TGCGCCAGCAGCCAGGAGGCTGCAACTAATGAAAAACTGTTTTTT,CASSQEAATNEKLFF
TRBJ1-3,few,NA,TRBV7-9,TGTGCCAGCCGTTACTACTCTGGAAACACCATATATTTT,CASRYYSGNTIYF
TRBJ2-1,NA,NA,TRBV7-9,TGTGCCAGCAGCCCCGAGGGAAACAATGAGCAGTTCTTC,CASSPEGNNEQFF
TRBJ2-7,NA,NA,TRBV27,TGTGCCAGCAGTTTATCGCTCCCGAGTACCGATAGCTCCTACGAGCAGTACTTC,CASSLSLPSTDSSYEQYF
TRBJ1-1,once,NA,TRBV9,TGTGCCAGCAGCGTAGATTCAGGGGACACTGAAGCTTTCTTT,CASSVDSGDTEAFF
TRBJ2-7,NA,TRBD2,TRBV5-1,TGCGCCAGCAGCTTGGAGGGTAGCGGGAGAGGGTCCTCCTACGAGCAGTACTTC,CASSLEGSGRGSSYEQYF
TRBJ2-2,NA,NA,TRBV29-1,TGCAGCGTCAACAGTTACACCGGGGAGCTGTTTTTT,CSVNSYTGELFF
TRBJ1-4,NA,TRBD1,TRBV5-8,TGTGCCAGCAGCCGACAGGGCCCGAATGAAAAACTGTTTTTT,CASSRQGPNEKLFF
TRBJ1-1,NA,NA,TRBV15,TGTGCCACCAGCAGGGACTTGAACACTGAAGCTTTCTTT,CATSRDLNTEAFF
TRBJ2-7,NA,TRBD2,TRBV4-1,TGCGCCAGCAGCCAAGATGGAGCGGGAGGAGGCTACGAGCAGTACTTC,CASSQDGAGGGYEQYF
TRBJ2-1,NA,NA,TRBV28,TGTGCCAGCAGTTTCGAGTTAACACTGAGGAATGAGCAGTTCTTC,CASSFELTLRNEQFF
TRBJ1-2,once,NA,TRBV19,TGTGCCAGTAGTCCGCGGGACGGGTACATCTATGGCTACACCTTC,CASSPRDGYIYGYTF
TRBJ1-1,NA,NA,TRBV29-1,TGCAGCGTTCAGGGAAGGATGACGAACACTGAAGCTTTCTTT,CSVQGRMTNTEAFF
TRBJ2-3,NA,TRBD2,TRBV13,TGTGCCAGCAGCTTGAGCGGGAGGGCTACAGATACGCAGTATTTT,CASSLSGRATDTQYF
TRBJ1-2,NA,NA,TRBV7-9,TGTGCCAGCAGCTTCGGACACCACTACACCTTC,CASSFGHHYTF
TRBJ1-6,NA,NA,TRBV4-1,TGCGCCAGCAGCCAAGATCTGAATTCACCCCTCCACTTT,CASSQDLNSPLHF
TRBJ1-2,NA,NA,TRBV3-1/TRBV3-2,TGTGCCAGCAGCCAAGATATCGGGTTCTATGGCTACACCTTC,CASSQDIGFYGYTF
TRBJ2-5,once,TRBD1,TRBV24-1,TGTGCCACCAGTGACCCGGGGACAGGGGGACAAGAGACCCAGTACTTC,CATSDPGTGGQETQYF
TRBJ1-5,once,NA,TRBV24-1,TGTGCCACCAGTGATTTCGGTCAGCCCCAGCATTTT,CATSDFGQPQHF
TRBJ2-7,NA,TRBD2,TRBV3-1/TRBV3-2,TGTGCCAGCAACCTAGCGGGAGCCAGCGACGAGCAGTACTTC,CASNLAGASDEQYF
TRBJ2-6,NA,TRBD2,TRBV9,TGTGCCAGCAGCCCCCTAGGGGTGGGGAGGGGAGATCCTAGCTCTGGGGCCAACGTCCTGACTTTC,CASSPLGVGRGDPSSGANVLTF
TRBJ1-1,few,NA,TRBV28,TGTGCCAGCAGTAGACAGCTGGTCCCCATAGGCACTGAAGCTTTCTTT,CASSRQLVPIGTEAFF
TRBJ2-7,few,NA,TRBV3-1/TRBV3-2,TGTGCCAGCAGACCGCGACAGTCCTACGAGCAGTACTTC,CASRPRQSYEQYF
TRBJ2-3,NA,NA,TRBV24-1,TGTGCCACCAGCGATCCCCGAAGAGGGAACACAGATACGCAGTATTTT,CATSDPRRGNTDTQYF
TRBJ2-5,NA,TRBD2,TRBV5-1,TGCGCCAGCAGCCCCGTAGCGGGAGACGAGACCCAGTACTTC,CASSPVAGDETQYF
TRBJ2-1,NA,TRBD2,TRBV12-5,TGTGCTAGTAAAGAGAGCGGGAGTCTAAATGAGCAGTTCTTC,CASKESGSLNEQFF
TRBJ2-7,NA,NA,TRBV28,TGTGCCAGCAGTTTCCCTAGCTCAAACGAGCAGTACTTC,CASSFPSSNEQYF